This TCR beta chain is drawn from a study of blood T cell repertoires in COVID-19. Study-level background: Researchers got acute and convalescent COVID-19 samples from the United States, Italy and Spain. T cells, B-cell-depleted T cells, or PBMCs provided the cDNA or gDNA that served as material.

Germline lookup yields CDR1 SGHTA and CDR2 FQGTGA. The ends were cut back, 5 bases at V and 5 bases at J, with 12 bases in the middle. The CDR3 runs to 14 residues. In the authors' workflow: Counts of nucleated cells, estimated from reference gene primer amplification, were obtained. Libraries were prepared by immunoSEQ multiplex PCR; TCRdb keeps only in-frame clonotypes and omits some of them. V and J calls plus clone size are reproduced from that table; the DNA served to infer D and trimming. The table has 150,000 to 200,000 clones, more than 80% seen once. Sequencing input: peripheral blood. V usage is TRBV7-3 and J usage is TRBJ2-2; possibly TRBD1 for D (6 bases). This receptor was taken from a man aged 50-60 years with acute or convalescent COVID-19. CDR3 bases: TGTGCCAGCAGCCTACAGGGTAGGACCGGGGAGCTGTTTTTT. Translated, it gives CASSLQGRTGELFF.